This T cell receptor beta chain was recorded in a study of blood T cell repertoires in COVID-19. Study-wide context: Sample material is recorded as cDNA or gDNA derived from T cells, B-cell-depleted T cells, or PBMCs.

The V gene's germline CDR1 is MNHNS and CDR2 SASEGT. This CDR3 contains 16 residues. The V and J ends lost 2 bases and 4 bases respectively, with 12 bases between them. Assay: immunoSEQ multiplex PCR; the TCRdb copy retains only in-frame clones and omits some. The data hold 35,000 to 45,000 clones, with roughly 85% observed a single time. This clone appeared a single time. Material: peripheral blood. The chain couples TRBV6-1 to TRBJ2-6; no clear D. This sequence originates from a man aged 35 to 55 with active COVID-19. CDR3 nucleotides: TGTGCCAGCAGTGAAAATTTTAATATAGGGGCCAACGTCCTGACTTTC. Its protein product is CASSENFNIGANVLTF.